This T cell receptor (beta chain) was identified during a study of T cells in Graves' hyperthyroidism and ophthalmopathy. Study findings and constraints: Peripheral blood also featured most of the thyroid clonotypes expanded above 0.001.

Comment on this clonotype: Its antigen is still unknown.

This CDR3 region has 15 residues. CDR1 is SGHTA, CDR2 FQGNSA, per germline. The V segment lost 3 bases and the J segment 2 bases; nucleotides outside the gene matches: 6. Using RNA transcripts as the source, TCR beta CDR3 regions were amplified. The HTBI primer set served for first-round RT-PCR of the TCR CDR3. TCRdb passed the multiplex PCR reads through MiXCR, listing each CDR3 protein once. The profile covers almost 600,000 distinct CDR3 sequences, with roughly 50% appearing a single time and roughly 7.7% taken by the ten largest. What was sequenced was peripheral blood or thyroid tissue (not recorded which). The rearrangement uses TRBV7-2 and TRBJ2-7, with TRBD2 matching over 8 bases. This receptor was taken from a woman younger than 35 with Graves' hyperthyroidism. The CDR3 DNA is TGTGCCAGCAGCTTTAGAGCGGGACTAGCCTACGAGCAGTACTTC. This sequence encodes CASSFRAGLAYEQYF.